This is a list of T cell receptor beta chains from one sample in a study of blood T cell repertoires in COVID-19. The assay was immunoSEQ multiplex PCR, and TCRdb's table has in-frame clones only and misses some. In the table there are 140,000 or so clones, about 86% of which are singletons. The sequenced material came from peripheral blood. Receptor source: a human donor in a cohort sampled during active COVID-19. Each CDR3 is given with its conserved first and last residue. The D gene is left open where the match is weak. Rows may omit the clone size; those that give it use once, few, many or a size class.

clone_size: -
d_call: TRBD1
j_call: TRBJ1-4
v_call: TRBV18
cdr3_aa: CASSPRGPGGNNEKLFF
cdr3_nt: TGTGCCAGCTCACCACGTGGACCAGGGGGTAACAATGAAAAACTGTTTTTT

clone_size: few
d_call: -
j_call: TRBJ1-2
v_call: TRBV6-5
cdr3_aa: CASRPQGAGYTF
cdr3_nt: TGTGCCAGCAGACCACAGGGTGCTGGCTACACCTTC

clone_size: -
d_call: TRBD2
j_call: TRBJ2-3
v_call: TRBV9
cdr3_aa: CASSPIAGGSTDTQYF
cdr3_nt: TGTGCCAGCAGCCCGATAGCGGGGGGGAGCACAGATACGCAGTATTTT

clone_size: -
d_call: -
j_call: TRBJ1-4
v_call: TRBV4-1
cdr3_aa: CASSQANEKLFF
cdr3_nt: TGCGCCAGCAGCCAGGCCAATGAAAAACTGTTTTTT

clone_size: -
d_call: TRBD2
j_call: TRBJ2-5
v_call: TRBV5-1
cdr3_aa: CASSLGLAALQETQYF
cdr3_nt: TGCGCCAGCAGCTTGGGGCTAGCGGCGCTTCAAGAGACCCAGTACTTC

clone_size: -
d_call: TRBD1
j_call: TRBJ1-3
v_call: TRBV5-1
cdr3_aa: CASRAGGTGNTIYF
cdr3_nt: TGCGCCAGCAGGGCAGGGGGCACTGGAAACACCATATATTTT

clone_size: -
d_call: TRBD1
j_call: TRBJ1-5
v_call: TRBV12-3/TRBV12-4
cdr3_aa: CASSGQGNQPQHF
cdr3_nt: TGTGCCAGCAGCGGACAGGGCAATCAGCCCCAGCATTTT

clone_size: -
d_call: -
j_call: TRBJ1-2
v_call: TRBV5-1
cdr3_aa: CASSLLKEGGYTF
cdr3_nt: TGCGCCAGCAGCTTGTTGAAGGAGGGTGGCTACACCTTC

clone_size: -
d_call: TRBD1
j_call: TRBJ1-5
v_call: TRBV10-3
cdr3_aa: CAISERTGDQPQHF
cdr3_nt: TGTGCCATCAGTGAGAGGACAGGGGATCAGCCCCAGCATTTT

clone_size: -
d_call: TRBD2
j_call: TRBJ2-1
v_call: TRBV11-2
cdr3_aa: CASSITFRRGGDNEQFF
cdr3_nt: TGTGCCAGCAGCATAACCTTTAGGCGGGGGGGTGACAATGAGCAGTTCTTC

clone_size: -
d_call: -
j_call: TRBJ1-5
v_call: TRBV19
cdr3_aa: CASSSETASNQPQHF
cdr3_nt: TGTGCCAGTAGTTCCGAGACAGCTAGCAATCAGCCCCAGCATTTT

clone_size: -
d_call: TRBD2
j_call: TRBJ2-6
v_call: TRBV2
cdr3_aa: CASSEAGSGGTSGANVLTF
cdr3_nt: TGTGCCAGCAGTGAAGCGGGTAGCGGGGGGACCTCTGGGGCCAACGTCCTGACTTTC

clone_size: -
d_call: -
j_call: TRBJ2-7
v_call: TRBV2
cdr3_aa: CASSDRDKPYEQYF
cdr3_nt: TGTGCCAGCAGTGATCGGGACAAACCCTACGAGCAGTACTTC

clone_size: once
d_call: TRBD2
j_call: TRBJ2-1
v_call: TRBV9
cdr3_aa: CASSPSSSGEQFF
cdr3_nt: TGTGCCAGCAGCCCATCATCTAGCGGGGAGCAGTTCTTC

clone_size: -
d_call: TRBD1
j_call: TRBJ1-5
v_call: TRBV6-2/TRBV6-3
cdr3_aa: CASSNDRAWAPQHF
cdr3_nt: TGTGCCAGCAGTAATGACAGGGCTTGGGCGCCCCAGCATTTT

clone_size: -
d_call: -
j_call: TRBJ1-1
v_call: TRBV29-1
cdr3_aa: CSVEDRMATRAFF
cdr3_nt: TGCAGCGTTGAAGATCGAATGGCGACTAGAGCTTTCTTT

clone_size: -
d_call: TRBD1
j_call: TRBJ1-6
v_call: TRBV2
cdr3_aa: CASSYDRDRSPLHF
cdr3_nt: TGTGCCAGCAGTTACGACAGGGACCGCTCACCCCTCCACTTT

clone_size: -
d_call: -
j_call: TRBJ2-7
v_call: TRBV9
cdr3_aa: CASSVEGDGGEQYF
cdr3_nt: TGTGCCAGCAGCGTAGAGGGGGACGGCGGGGAGCAGTACTTC